Each of the 18 T cell receptor beta chains below was sequenced from the same sample in a study of spatial heterogeneity in lung cancer. Study-wide results and limits: Within tumors, counts of expanded alpha and beta TCRs tracked tumor mutation counts.

No antigen is known for these receptors. The time point denotes: sample taken at primary tumor resection. TCRdb re-derived calls from the 5' RACE reads in MiXCR, one entry per CDR3 protein. The top ten hold 9.7% of the sample, which has more than 2,000 distinct CDR3 sequences, about 7.4% seen once. Sequencing used lung tumor tissue, obtained at surgery. These receptors were collected from a female donor with early-stage non-small cell lung cancer.

This clonotype was counted at least ten times. This sequence joins TRBV15 and TRBJ2-7, with D uncertain. V shed 0 bases and J shed 2 bases, with 11 bases lying between them. Germline V gene data show CDR1 as LNHNV and CDR2 as YYDKDF (reference sequence). This CDR3 region has 15 residues. The CDR3 DNA reads as TGTGCCACCAGCAGAGATTTAGACGCACCCTACGAGCAGTACTTC. Amino acid sequence: CATSRDLDAPYEQYF.

This clonotype is labeled medium-sized (0.01 to 0.1%). V gene TRBV19 combines with J gene TRBJ2-4, with 7 bases matching TRBD1. V shed 5 bases, J shed 1 base, and the junction held 11 bases outside the gene matches. There are 17 residues in the CDR3. In germline, CDR1 is LNHDA, CDR2 SQIVND (reference sequence). CDR3: CASSPSTGNGAKNIQYF. CDR3 DNA sequence: TGTGCCAGTAGTCCATCGACAGGGAATGGGGCCAAAAACATTCAGTACTTC.

In this sample, this clonotype is medium-sized. The chain uses TRBV19 and TRBJ1-3, with D tentatively TRBD1 (5 bases). This CDR3 comprises 15 residues. Germline CDR1 and CDR2: LNHDA and SQIVND (reference sequence). Trimming stripped 7 bases from V and 2 bases from J, with 15 bases between. CDR3 in DNA: TGTGCCAGTACCCACCCGGACACCGCTGGAAACACCATATATTTT. It yields the protein CASTHPDTAGNTIYF.

This clonotype is medium-sized within its sample. The chain has TRBV18 and TRBJ1-6; D is undetermined. The CDR3 runs to 12 residues. Germline loops: CDR1 KGHSH, CDR2 LQKENI. Trimming shortened V by 6 bases and J by 7 bases, and 7 bases separated the two germline ends. CDR3 loop: CASSLTNSPLHF. In DNA, the CDR3 is TGTGCCAGCTCGCTCACCAATTCACCCCTCCACTTT.

By share, this clonotype counts as medium-sized. The V call is TRBV6-9, the J call TRBJ2-4; the D is unclear. The germline CDR1 and CDR2 sequences are MNHGY and SVAAGI. Trimming removed 6 bases at V and 0 bases at J, with 15 bases between. The CDR3 loop spans 16 amino acids. CDR3 amino acids: CASSKLGPLAKNIQYF. The CDR3 DNA reads TGTGCCAGCAGCAAGCTAGGGCCCCTAGCCAAAAACATTCAGTACTTC.

This clonotype rates as medium-sized (0.01 to 0.1%). V gene TRBV20-1 combines with J gene TRBJ1-2; no firm D call. This CDR3 is built from 13 residues. In germline, CDR1 is DFQATT, CDR2 SNEGSKA (reference sequence). V dropped 2 bases and J dropped 4 bases, with 11 bases sitting between them. The CDR3 nucleotides are TGCAGTGCTAGACAGGAGGTCGGCTATGGCTACACCTTC. Translated, it gives CSARQEVGYGYTF.

In its sample, this clonotype was seen many times. The rearrangement joins TRBV12-3 or TRBV12-4 to TRBJ1-3, with D uncertain. The V end lost 1 base, the J end lost 6 bases, and 13 bases lay between the germline ends. The length of the CDR3 is 15 residues. This CDR3 reads CASSLVEQPKNTIYF. For the CDR3, the DNA is TGTGCCAGCAGTTTAGTGGAGCAACCCAAAAACACCATATATTTT.

This clonotype is medium-sized in the sample. The chain joins TRBV6-1 to TRBJ2-5; no firm D call. Germline V gene sequence: CDR1 MNHNS, CDR2 SASEGT. V was cut by 4 bases and J by 4 bases, with 7 bases left in between. This CDR3 is 12 amino acids long. The chain's CDR3 is CASSGNRETQYF. The CDR3 DNA reads TGTGCCAGCAGTGGCAACAGAGAGACCCAGTACTTC.

In this sample, this clonotype turned up many times. V usage is TRBV6-5 and J usage is TRBJ1-2; 7 bases line up with TRBD1. Germline assignment: CDR1 MNHEY and CDR2 SVGAGI. This CDR3 comprises 14 residues. Trimming took 4 bases from V and 5 from J; bases not matched to a gene: 7. Here the CDR3 reads CASSSDRAPYGYTF. The CDR3 coding sequence is TGTGCCAGCAGTTCCGACAGGGCCCCGTATGGCTACACCTTC.

The J gene is TRBJ2-1, the V gene TRBV4-2; D is undetermined. Germline CDR1 reads LGHNA; CDR2 reads YNFKEQ. V lost 0 bases to trimming and J lost 5 bases, with 11 bases between them. CDR3 size: 15 residues. Here the CDR3 DNA reads TGTGCCAGCAGCCAAGATGGTACCGAAAACAATGAGCAGTTCTTC. This gives the protein CASSQDGTENNEQFF.

This clonotype counts as medium-sized. This chain links TRBV2 with TRBJ2-5; D is possibly TRBD1 or TRBD2 (5 bases each). The CDR3 is made up of 13 amino acids. V was clipped by 6 bases and J by 5 bases, with 13 bases between them. Germline-derived CDR1 and CDR2 are SNHLY and FYNNEI. CDR3 DNA: TGTGCCAGCAGGGGACCCCCGGTGGAGACCCAGTACTTC. Protein: CASRGPPVETQYF.

This clonotype qualifies as large. The rearrangement joins TRBV6-1 to TRBJ1-5; TRBD1 matches at 9 bases. The CDR3 contains 14 residues. V was clipped by 6 bases and J by 2 bases; unmatched bases: 2. Germline CDR1 and CDR2: MNHNS and SASEGT. The CDR3 region has the DNA TGTGCCAGCAGCCGGGACAGGGGCAATCAGCCCCAGCATTTT. Encoded protein: CASSRDRGNQPQHF.

This clonotype rates as medium-sized (0.01 to 0.1%). The V and J genes are TRBV9 and TRBJ1-6; D not certain. The germline V and J ends were trimmed by 1 base and 7 bases, with 9 bases remaining between them. CDR3 length equals 14 residues. Germline CDR1 SGDLS, CDR2 YYNGEE. Here the CDR3 reads CASSVRWQNSPLHF. The CDR3 nucleotides read TGTGCCAGCAGCGTAAGGTGGCAGAATTCACCCCTCCACTTT.

By share, this clonotype ranks as medium-sized. V gene TRBV2 combines with J gene TRBJ2-3; tentative D call: TRBD2 (5 bases). The V and J ends lost 8 bases and 2 bases respectively, with 14 bases between them. This CDR3 spans 14 amino acids. From germline, CDR1 is SNHLY and CDR2 FYNNEI. CDR3 sequence (DNA): TGTGCCAGCTGCGGGCCCTCTTCCACAGATACGCAGTATTTT. Translation: CASCGPSSTDTQYF.

This clonotype was picked up many times. The genes are TRBV10-3 and TRBJ1-5; the match to TRBD1 covers 9 bases. The V and J ends lost 11 bases and 7 bases, in that order; junction bases with no gene match: 9. CDR1 is ENHRY and CDR2 is SYGVKD in the germline V gene. The CDR3 runs to 13 residues. In DNA form, the CDR3 reads TGTGCCTCTTCCCAGGGACAGGGACAGCCCCAGCATTTT. It encodes CASSQGQGQPQHF.

Judged by abundance, this clonotype is medium-sized. V usage is TRBV5-4 and J usage is TRBJ2-5; 12 nucleotides align to TRBD2. V lost 0 bases, J lost 4 bases, and 7 bases stayed unmatched. Germline V gene sequence: CDR1 SGHNT, CDR2 YYREEE (reference sequence). The length of the CDR3 is 17 residues. The CDR3 nucleotides are TGTGCCAGCAGCTTGGGGCCTCTAGCGGGGGGGCGAGAGACCCAGTACTTC. It yields the protein CASSLGPLAGGRETQYF.

This clonotype is medium-sized (0.01 to 0.1%) in the sample. The chain carries TRBV20-1 and TRBJ2-7; 10 nucleotides align to TRBD1. CDR1 and CDR2 (germline): DFQATT, SNEGSKA (reference sequence). This CDR3 is 15 amino acids long. J lost 3 bases, V lost 0 bases, and 5 bases had no gene match. The CDR3 loop is CSARDLGQGYYEQYF. CDR3 nucleotide sequence: TGCAGTGCTAGAGATCTGGGACAGGGGTACTACGAGCAGTACTTC.

By frequency in the sample, this clonotype is medium-sized. CDR3 protein: CASSWGQGGETQYF. The CDR3 nucleotides are TGCGCCAGCAGCTGGGGACAGGGTGGAGAGACCCAGTACTTC. V gene TRBV5-1 combines with J gene TRBJ2-5, with 9 bases identical to TRBD1. The CDR3 spans 14 residues. In germline, CDR1 is SGHRS, CDR2 YFSETQ. V dropped 3 bases and J dropped 4; count of bases not matched to a gene: 4.